This T cell receptor beta chain is drawn from a study of shared clonotypes between healthy human individuals. Germline V CDR1 and CDR2: ENHRY, SYGVKD. The CDR3 sequence is 15 residues long. V dropped 1 base and J dropped 0 bases, with 4 bases sitting between them. Terminally differentiated effector memory CD45RA+ cells were excluded from the naive CD8 cells, which were CD45RO-negative and positively selected for CCR7. Profiling relied on immunoSEQ multiplex PCR, and the TCRdb table lists in-frame clones only, not all of them. The table records some 740,000 clones, around 92% of them present only once.

The sample consisted of naive CD8+ T cells sorted from blood. The chain recombines TRBV10-3 with TRBJ2-6, with unresolved D. The clonotype was recovered from a man aged 25-45 years in good health. The CDR3 sequence: CAISEYDSGANVLTF. The DNA for the CDR3 is TGTGCCATCAGTGAGTACGACTCTGGGGCCAACGTCCTGACTTTC.